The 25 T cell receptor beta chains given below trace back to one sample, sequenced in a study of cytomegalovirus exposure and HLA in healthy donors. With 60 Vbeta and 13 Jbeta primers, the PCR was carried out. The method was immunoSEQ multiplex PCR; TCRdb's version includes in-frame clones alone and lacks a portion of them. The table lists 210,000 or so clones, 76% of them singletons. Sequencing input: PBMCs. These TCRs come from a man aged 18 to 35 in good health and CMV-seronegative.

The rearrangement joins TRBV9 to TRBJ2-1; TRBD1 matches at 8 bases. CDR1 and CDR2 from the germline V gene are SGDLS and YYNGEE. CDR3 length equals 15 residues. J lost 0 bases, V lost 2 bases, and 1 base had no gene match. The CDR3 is CASSVGTGSYNEQFF. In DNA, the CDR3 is TGTGCCAGCAGCGTGGGGACAGGCTCCTACAATGAGCAGTTCTTC.

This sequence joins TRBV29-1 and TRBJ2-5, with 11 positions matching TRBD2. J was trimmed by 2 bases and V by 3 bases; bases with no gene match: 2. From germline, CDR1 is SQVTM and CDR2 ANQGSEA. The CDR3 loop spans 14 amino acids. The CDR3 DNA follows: TGCAGCGTTGATGGGACTAGCGGTCAAGAGACCCAGTACTTC. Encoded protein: CSVDGTSGQETQYF.

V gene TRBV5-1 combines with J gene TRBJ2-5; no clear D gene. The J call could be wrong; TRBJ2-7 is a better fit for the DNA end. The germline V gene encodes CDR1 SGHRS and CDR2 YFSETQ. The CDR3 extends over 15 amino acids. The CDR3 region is CASSPLASFSYEQYF. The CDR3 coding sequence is TGCGCCAGCAGCCCCCTTGCATCCTTCTCCTACGAGCAGTACTTC.

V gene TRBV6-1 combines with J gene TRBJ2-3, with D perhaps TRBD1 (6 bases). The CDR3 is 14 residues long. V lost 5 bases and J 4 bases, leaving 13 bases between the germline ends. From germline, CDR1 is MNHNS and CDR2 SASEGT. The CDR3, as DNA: TGTGCCAGCAGTATTACAGGGTGGCCAGATACGCAGTATTTT. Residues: CASSITGWPDTQYF.

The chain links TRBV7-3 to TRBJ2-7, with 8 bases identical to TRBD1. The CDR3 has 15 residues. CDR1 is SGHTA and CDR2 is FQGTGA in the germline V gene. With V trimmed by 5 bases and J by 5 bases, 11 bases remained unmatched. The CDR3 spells CASSQGRTGTHEQYF. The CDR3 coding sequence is TGTGCCAGCAGCCAAGGGCGGACAGGGACCCACGAGCAGTACTTC.

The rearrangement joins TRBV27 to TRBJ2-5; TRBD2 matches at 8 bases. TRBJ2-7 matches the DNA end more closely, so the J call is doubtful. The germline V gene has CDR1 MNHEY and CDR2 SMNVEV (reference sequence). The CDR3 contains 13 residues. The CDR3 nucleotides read TGTGCCAGCGGGCCGGGAGGGACCTACGAGCAGTACTTC. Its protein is CASGPGGTYEQYF.

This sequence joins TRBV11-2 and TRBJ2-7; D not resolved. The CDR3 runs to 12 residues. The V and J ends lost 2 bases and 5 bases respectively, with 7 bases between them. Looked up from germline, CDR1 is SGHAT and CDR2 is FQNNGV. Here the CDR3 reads CASSLSRNEQYF. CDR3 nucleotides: TGTGCCAGCAGCTTAAGTAGAAACGAGCAGTACTTC.

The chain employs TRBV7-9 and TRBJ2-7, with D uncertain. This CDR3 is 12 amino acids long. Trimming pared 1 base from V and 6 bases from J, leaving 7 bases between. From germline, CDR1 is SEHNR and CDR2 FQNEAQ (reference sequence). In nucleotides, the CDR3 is TGTGCCAGCAGCTTAGTCGCTATCGAGCAGTACTTC. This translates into CASSLVAIEQYF.

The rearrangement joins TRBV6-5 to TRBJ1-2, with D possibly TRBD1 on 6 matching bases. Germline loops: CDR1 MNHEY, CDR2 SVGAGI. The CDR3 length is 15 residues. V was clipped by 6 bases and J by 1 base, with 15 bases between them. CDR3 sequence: CASRQRQDYNYGYTF. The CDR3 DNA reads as TGTGCCAGCAGACAGCGACAGGATTATAACTATGGCTACACCTTC.

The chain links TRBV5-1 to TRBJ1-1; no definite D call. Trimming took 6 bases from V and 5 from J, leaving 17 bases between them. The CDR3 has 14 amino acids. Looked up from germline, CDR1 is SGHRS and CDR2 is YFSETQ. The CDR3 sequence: CASNLLAGDTEAFF. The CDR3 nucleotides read TGCGCCAGCAACCTCCTTGCCGGGGATACTGAAGCTTTCTTT.

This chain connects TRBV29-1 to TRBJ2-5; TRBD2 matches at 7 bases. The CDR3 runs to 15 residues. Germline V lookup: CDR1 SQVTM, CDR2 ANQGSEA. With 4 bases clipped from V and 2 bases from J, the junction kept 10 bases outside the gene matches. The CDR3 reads CSVVMAGAVQETQYF. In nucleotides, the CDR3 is TGCAGCGTTGTAATGGCGGGAGCGGTACAAGAGACCCAGTACTTC.

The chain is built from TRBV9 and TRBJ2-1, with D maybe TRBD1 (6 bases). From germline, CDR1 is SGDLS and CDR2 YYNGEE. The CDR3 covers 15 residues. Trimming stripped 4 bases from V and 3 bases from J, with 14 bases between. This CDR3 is CASSRTGRFYNEQFF. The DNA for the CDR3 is TGTGCCAGCAGCCGTACAGGGCGCTTCTACAATGAGCAGTTCTTC.

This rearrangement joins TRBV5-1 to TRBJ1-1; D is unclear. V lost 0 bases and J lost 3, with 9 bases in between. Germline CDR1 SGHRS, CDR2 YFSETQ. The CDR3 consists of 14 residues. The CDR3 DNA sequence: TGCGCCAGCAGCTTGGATAGAGCTTACACTGAAGCTTTCTTT. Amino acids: CASSLDRAYTEAFF.

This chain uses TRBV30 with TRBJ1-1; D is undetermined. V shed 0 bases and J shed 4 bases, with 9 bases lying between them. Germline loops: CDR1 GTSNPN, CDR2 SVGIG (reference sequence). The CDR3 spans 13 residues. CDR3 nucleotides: TGTGCCTGGAGTGTAGTGTCCGGCACTGAAGCTTTCTTT. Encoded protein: CAWSVVSGTEAFF.

The CDR3 nucleotides read TGTGCCAGCAGCGGGCGCGGGAACAATGAGCAGTTCTTC. This gives the protein CASSGRGNNEQFF. V is TRBV2 and J is TRBJ2-1, with D possibly matching TRBD2 (6 bases). The CDR3 has 13 residues. CDR1 is SNHLY, CDR2 FYNNEI, per germline. V lost 6 bases to trimming and J lost 5 bases, with 11 bases between them.

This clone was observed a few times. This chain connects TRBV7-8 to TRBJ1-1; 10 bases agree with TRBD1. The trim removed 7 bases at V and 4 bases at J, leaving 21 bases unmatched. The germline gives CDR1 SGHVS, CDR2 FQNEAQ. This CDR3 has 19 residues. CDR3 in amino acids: CASTLIPWTGGIVSTEAFF. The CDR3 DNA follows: TGTGCCAGCACCCTTATCCCCTGGACAGGGGGGATAGTGAGCACTGAAGCTTTCTTT.

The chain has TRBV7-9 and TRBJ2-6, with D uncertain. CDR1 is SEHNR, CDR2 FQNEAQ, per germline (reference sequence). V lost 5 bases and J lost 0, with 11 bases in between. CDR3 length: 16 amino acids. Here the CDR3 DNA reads TGTGCCAGCAGCCCCAGTGGTGGCTCTGGGGCCAACGTCCTGACTTTC. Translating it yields CASSPSGGSGANVLTF.

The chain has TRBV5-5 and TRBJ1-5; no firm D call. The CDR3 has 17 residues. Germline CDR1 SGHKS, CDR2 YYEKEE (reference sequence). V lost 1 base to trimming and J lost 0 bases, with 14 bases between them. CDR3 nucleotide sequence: TGTGCCAGCAGCTTGATTCCTAGGTTAATTAGCAATCAGCCCCAGCATTTT. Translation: CASSLIPRLISNQPQHF.

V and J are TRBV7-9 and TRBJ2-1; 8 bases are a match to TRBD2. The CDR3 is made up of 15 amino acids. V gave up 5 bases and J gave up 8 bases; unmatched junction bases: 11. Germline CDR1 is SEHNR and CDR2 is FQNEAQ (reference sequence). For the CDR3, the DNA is TGTGCCAGCAGCCCACCGGGAGGGAGGGTAGATGAGCAGTTCTTC. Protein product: CASSPPGGRVDEQFF.

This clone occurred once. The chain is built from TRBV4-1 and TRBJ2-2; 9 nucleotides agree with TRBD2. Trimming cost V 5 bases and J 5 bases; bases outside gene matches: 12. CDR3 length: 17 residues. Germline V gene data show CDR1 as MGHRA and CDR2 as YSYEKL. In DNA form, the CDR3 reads TGCGCCAGCAGCTCCGAGACTAGCGGAAAGGGGACCGGGGAGCTGTTTTTT. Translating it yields CASSSETSGKGTGELFF.

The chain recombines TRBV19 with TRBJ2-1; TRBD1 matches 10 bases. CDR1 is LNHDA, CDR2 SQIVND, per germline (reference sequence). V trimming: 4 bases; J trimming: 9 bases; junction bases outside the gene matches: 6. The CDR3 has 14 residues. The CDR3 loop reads CASSTGWTGGEQFF. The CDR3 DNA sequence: TGTGCCAGTAGTACCGGATGGACAGGGGGTGAGCAGTTCTTC.

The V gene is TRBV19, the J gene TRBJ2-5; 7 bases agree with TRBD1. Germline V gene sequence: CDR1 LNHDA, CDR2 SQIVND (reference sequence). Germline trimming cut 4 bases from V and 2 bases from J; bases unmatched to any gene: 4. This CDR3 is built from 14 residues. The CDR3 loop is CASSTGQEQETQYF. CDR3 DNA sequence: TGTGCCAGTAGTACCGGACAGGAACAAGAGACCCAGTACTTC.

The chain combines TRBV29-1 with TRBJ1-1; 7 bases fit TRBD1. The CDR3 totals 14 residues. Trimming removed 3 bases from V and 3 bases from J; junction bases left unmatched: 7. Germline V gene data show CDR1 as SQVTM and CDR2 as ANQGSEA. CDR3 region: CSVDNGQVYTEAFF. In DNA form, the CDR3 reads TGCAGCGTTGATAACGGACAGGTATACACTGAAGCTTTCTTT.

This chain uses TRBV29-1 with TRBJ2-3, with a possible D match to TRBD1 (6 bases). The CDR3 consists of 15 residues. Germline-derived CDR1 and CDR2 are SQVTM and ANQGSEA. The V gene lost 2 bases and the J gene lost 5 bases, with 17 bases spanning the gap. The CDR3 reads CSVETRLRGVDTQYF. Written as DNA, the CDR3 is TGCAGCGTTGAAACGAGACTCAGGGGAGTAGATACGCAGTATTTT.

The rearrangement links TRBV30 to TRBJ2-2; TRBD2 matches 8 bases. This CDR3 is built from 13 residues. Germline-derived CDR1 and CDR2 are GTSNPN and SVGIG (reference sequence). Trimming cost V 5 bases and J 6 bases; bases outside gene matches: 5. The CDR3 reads CAWDGGAAGELFF. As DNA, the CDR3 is TGTGCCTGGGACGGGGGGGCCGCCGGGGAGCTGTTTTTT.